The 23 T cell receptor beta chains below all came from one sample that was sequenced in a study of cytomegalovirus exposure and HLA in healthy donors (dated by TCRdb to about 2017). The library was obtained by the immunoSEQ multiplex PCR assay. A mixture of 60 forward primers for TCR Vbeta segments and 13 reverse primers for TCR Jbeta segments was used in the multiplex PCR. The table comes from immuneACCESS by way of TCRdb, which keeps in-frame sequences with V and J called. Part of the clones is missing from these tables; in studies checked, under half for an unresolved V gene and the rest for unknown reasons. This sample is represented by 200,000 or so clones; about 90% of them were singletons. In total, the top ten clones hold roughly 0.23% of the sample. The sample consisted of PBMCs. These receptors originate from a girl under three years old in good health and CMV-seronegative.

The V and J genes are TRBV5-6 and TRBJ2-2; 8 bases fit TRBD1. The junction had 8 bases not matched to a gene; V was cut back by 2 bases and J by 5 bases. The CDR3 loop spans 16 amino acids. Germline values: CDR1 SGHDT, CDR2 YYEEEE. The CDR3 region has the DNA TGTGCCAGCAGCTTCCAGGGGGCGCTGGGGACCGGGGAGCTGTTTTTT. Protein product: CASSFQGALGTGELFF.

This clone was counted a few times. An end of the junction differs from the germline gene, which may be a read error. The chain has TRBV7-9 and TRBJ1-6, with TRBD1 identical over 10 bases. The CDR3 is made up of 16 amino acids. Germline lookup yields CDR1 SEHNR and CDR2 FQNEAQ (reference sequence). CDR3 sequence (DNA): TGTTCCAGCAGCTCCTACTCCGGGACAGGGGTATCACCCCTCCACTTT. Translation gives CSSSSYSGTGVSPLHF.

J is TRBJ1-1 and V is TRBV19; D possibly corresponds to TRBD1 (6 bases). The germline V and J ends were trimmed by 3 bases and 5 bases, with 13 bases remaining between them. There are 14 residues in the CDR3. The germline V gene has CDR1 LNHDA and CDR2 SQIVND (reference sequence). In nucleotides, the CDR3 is TGTGCCAGTAGTATCGCAGGGGTCGGAACTGAAGCTTTCTTT. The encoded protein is CASSIAGVGTEAFF.

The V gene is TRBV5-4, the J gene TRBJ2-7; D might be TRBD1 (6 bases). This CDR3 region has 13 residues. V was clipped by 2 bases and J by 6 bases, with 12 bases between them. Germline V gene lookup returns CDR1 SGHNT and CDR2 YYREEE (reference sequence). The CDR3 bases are TGTGCCAGCAGCTTACAGGGCATCGCCGAGCAGTACTTC. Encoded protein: CASSLQGIAEQYF.

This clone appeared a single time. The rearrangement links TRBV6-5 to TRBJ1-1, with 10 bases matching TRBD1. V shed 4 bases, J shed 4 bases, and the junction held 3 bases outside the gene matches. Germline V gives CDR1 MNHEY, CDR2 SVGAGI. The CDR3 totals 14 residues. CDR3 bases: TGTGCCAGCAGTTGGCGGACAGGGGGCACTGAAGCTTTCTTT. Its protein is CASSWRTGGTEAFF.

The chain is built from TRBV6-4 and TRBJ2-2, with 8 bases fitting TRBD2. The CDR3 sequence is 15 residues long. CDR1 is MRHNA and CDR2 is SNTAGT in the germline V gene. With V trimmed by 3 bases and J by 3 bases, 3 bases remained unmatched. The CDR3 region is CASSEASGHTGELFF. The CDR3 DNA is TGTGCCAGCAGTGAGGCTAGCGGGCACACCGGGGAGCTGTTTTTT.

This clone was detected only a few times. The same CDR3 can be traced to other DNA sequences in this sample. The CDR3 loop reads CASSQQGNYGYTF. CDR3 coding DNA: TGTGCCAGTAGTCAACAGGGGAACTATGGCTACACCTTC. The chain recombines TRBV19 with TRBJ1-2; TRBD1 matches 7 bases. Germline V gene lookup returns CDR1 LNHDA and CDR2 SQIVND (reference sequence). J gave up 2 bases and V 5 bases, and 2 bases lay outside the gene matches. This CDR3 has 13 amino acids.

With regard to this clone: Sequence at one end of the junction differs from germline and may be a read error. The CDR3 DNA sequence: TGTGCCGGCAGCCAAGAACAGGGGGAGGGACAAGAGACCCAGTACTTC. Protein product: CAGSQEQGEGQETQYF. The chain is built from TRBV4-2 and TRBJ2-5; D possibly corresponds to TRBD1 (8 bases). The CDR3 runs 16 residues. From germline, CDR1 is LGHNA and CDR2 YNFKEQ.

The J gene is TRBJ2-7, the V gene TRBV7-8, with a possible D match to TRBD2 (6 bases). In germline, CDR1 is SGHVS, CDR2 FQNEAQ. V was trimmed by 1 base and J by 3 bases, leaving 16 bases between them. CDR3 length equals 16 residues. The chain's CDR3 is CASSLGDFGSHYEQYF. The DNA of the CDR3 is TGTGCCAGCAGCTTAGGGGACTTCGGGTCTCACTACGAGCAGTACTTC.

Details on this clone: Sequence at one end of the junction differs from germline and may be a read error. CDR3: CASSLGQNRANF. In DNA form, the CDR3 reads TGTGCCAGCAGCTTAGGACAAAACAGGGCTAACTTC. The chain combines TRBV7-2 with TRBJ2-5, with D possibly matching TRBD1 (6 bases). Germline CDR1 reads SGHTA; CDR2 reads FQGNSA. The CDR3 is 12 amino acids.

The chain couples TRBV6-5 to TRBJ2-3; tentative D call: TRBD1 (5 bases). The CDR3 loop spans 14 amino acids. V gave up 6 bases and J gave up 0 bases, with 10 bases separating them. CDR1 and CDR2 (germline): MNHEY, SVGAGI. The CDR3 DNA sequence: TGTGCCAGCAGGGACACACGAAGCACAGATACGCAGTATTTT. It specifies CASRDTRSTDTQYF.

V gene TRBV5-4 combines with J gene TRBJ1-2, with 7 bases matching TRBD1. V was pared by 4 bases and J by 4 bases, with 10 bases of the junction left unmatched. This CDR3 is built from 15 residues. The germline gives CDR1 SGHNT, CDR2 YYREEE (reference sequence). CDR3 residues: CASSSETGPSYGYTF. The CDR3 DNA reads TGTGCCAGCAGCAGTGAGACAGGGCCTTCCTATGGCTACACCTTC.

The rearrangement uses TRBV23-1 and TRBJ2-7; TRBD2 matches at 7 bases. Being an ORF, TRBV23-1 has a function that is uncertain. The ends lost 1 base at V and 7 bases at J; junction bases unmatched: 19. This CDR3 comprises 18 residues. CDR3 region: CASSQFSIGRHPSGEQYF. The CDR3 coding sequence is TGCGCCAGCAGTCAATTCTCTATCGGGAGGCACCCGTCGGGGGAGCAGTACTTC.

The CDR3 here is CASSQAVVHEQYF. The DNA for the CDR3 is TGCGCCAGCAGCCAGGCCGTTGTCCACGAGCAGTACTTC. This chain uses TRBV4-1 with TRBJ2-7; D gene ambiguous. In germline, CDR1 is MGHRA, CDR2 YSYEKL. The CDR3 sequence is 13 residues long. V gave up 3 bases and J gave up 5 bases, with 11 bases separating them.

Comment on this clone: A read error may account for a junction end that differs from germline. CDR3 bases: TGTTCCAGCAGCTTGGGGACAGTGTCAGAGCAGTACTTC. Residues: CSSSLGTVSEQYF. The chain joins TRBV7-9 to TRBJ2-7; 7 bases are a match to TRBD1. CDR3 length: 13 amino acids. Per germline, CDR1 SEHNR and CDR2 FQNEAQ (reference sequence).

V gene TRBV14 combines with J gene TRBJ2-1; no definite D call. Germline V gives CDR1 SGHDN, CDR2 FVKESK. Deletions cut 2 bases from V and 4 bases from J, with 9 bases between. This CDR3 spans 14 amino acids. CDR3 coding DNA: TGTGCCAGCAGCCAACTGGGCCCGTACAATGAGCAGTTCTTC. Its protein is CASSQLGPYNEQFF.

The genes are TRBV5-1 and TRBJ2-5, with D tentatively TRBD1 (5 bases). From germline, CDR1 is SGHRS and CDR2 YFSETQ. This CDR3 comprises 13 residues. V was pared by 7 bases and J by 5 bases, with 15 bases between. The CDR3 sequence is CASGRVPGETQYF. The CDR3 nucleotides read TGCGCCAGCGGCAGGGTTCCAGGGGAGACCCAGTACTTC.

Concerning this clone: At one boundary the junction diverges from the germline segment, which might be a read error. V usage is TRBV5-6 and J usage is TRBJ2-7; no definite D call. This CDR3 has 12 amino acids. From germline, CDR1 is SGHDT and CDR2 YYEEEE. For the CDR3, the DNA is TGTGTCAGCAGCTTGGGCGATCTCGAGCAGTACTTC. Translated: CVSSLGDLEQYF.

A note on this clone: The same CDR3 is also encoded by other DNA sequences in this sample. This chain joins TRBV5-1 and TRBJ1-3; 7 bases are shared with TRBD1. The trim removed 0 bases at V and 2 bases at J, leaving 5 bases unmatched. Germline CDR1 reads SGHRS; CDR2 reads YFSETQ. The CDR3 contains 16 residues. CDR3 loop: CASSLDRQGAGNTIYF. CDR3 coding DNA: TGCGCCAGCAGCTTGGACCGACAGGGAGCTGGAAACACCATATATTTT.

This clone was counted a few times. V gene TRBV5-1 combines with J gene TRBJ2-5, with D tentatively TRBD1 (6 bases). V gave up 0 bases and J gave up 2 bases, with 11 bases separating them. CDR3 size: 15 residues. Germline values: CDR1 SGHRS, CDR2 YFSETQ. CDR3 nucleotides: TGCGCCAGCAGCTTGGTCTCCGGACAGCAAGAGACCCAGTACTTC. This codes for CASSLVSGQQETQYF. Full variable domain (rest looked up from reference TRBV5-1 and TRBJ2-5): KAGVTQTPRYLIKTRGQQVTLSCSPISGHRSVSWYQQTPGQGLQFLFEYFSETQRNKGNFPGRFSGRQFSNSRSEMNVSTLELGDSALYLCASSLVSGQQETQYFGPGTRLLVL.

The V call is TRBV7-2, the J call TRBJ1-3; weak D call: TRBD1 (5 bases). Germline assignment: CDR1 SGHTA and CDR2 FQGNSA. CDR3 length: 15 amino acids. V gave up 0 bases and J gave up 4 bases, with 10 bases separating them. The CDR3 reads CASSLAGVAGNTIYF. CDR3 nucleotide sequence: TGTGCCAGCAGCTTAGCAGGGGTGGCGGGAAACACCATATATTTT.

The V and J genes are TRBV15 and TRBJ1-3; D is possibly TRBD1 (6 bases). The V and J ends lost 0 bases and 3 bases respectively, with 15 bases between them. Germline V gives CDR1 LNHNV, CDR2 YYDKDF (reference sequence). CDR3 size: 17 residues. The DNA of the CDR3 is TGTGCCACCAGCAGAGATCCCCTCGGGACACTTGGAAACACCATATATTTT. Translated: CATSRDPLGTLGNTIYF.

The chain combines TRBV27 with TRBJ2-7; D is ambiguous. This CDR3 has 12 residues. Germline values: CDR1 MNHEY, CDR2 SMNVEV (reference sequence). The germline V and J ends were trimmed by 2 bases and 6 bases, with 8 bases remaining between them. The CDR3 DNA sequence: TGTGCCAGCAGTTTAGTCGGTGGCGAGCAGTACTTC. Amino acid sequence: CASSLVGGEQYF.